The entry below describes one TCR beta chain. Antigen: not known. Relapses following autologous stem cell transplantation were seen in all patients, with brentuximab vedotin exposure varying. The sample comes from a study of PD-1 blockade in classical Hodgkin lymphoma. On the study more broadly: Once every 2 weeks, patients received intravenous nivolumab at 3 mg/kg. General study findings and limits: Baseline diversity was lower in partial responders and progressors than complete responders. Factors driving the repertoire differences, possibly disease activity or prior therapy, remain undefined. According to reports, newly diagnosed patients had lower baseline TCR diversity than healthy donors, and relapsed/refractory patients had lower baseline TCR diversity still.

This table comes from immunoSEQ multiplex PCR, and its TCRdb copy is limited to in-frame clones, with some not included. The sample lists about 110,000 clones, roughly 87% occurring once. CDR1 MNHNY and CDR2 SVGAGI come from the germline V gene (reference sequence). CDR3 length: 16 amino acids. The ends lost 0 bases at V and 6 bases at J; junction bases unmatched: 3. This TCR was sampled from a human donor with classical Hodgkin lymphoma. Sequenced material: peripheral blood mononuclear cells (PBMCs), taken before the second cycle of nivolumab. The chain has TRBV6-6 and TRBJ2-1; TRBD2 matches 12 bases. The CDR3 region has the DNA TGTGCCAGCAGTTACTCAGGACTAGCGGGGATCAATGAGCAGTTCTTC. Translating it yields CASSYSGLAGINEQFF.